This entry concerns a single TCR beta chain. Antigen specificity is unknown. Between the trimmed V and J ends, which lost 2 bases and 7 bases, there was a span of 15 bases. The CDR3 totals 15 residues. Germline CDR1 is LNHDA and CDR2 is SQIVND (reference sequence). MiXCR, applied by TCRdb to the 5' RACE reads, yields one record per CDR3 protein. The sample carries a few hundred thousand distinct CDR3 sequences, around 20% recorded once. This sample was included in a study of CD8 T cells in ankylosing spondylitis. Notes on the study in general: The authors reported significant enrichment of disease-linked clones in matched ankylosing spondylitis synovial fluid. A number of the motif variants had already been described in reactive arthritis synovial fluid and blood. Ankylosing spondylitis blood appeared to be characterized by a TCR beta motif of roughly eight highly homologous variants.

The specimen sequenced was blood, either unsorted or a sorted T cell fraction (not recorded which). The chain carries TRBV19 and TRBJ1-5; tentatively, D is TRBD1 (6 bases). The origin of this receptor is a male donor with ankylosing spondylitis. The chain's CDR3 is CASSIMATGTQPQHF. The CDR3 DNA follows: TGTGCCAGTAGTATAATGGCTACAGGGACCCAGCCCCAGCATTTT.